These 20 T cell receptor beta chains were sequenced from one sample in a study of T cells in Graves' hyperthyroidism and ophthalmopathy. Amplification of TCR beta CDR3 regions used RNA as the template. HTBI primers were used for first-round RT-PCR of the TCR CDR3. One entry per CDR3 protein results from TCRdb running MiXCR on the multiplex PCR reads. The data hold fewer than 750,000 distinct CDR3 sequences, with roughly 15% observed a single time. The sequenced sample was blood. The receptors stem from a woman aged 35 to 49 with Graves' ophthalmopathy.

The chain joins TRBV6-2 or TRBV6-3 to TRBJ2-1; 7 nucleotides line up with TRBD2. V was clipped by 6 bases and J by 0 bases; unmatched bases: 14. The CDR3 totals 18 residues. The germline V gene has CDR1 MNHEY and CDR2 SVGEGT. The CDR3 is CASSLGLGGGGSYNEQFF. CDR3 in DNA: TGTGCCAGCAGCCTTGGGTTGGGTGGCGGGGGCTCCTACAATGAGCAGTTCTTC.

This clonotype was picked up a small number of times. The J gene is TRBJ2-7, the V gene TRBV30; D possibly corresponds to TRBD2 (5 bases). The CDR3 is 14 amino acids. V was clipped by 0 bases and J by 2 bases, with 11 bases between them. CDR1 and CDR2 (germline): GTSNPN, SVGIG (reference sequence). The CDR3 loop reads CAWSVPGVTYEQYF. The CDR3 nucleotides are TGTGCCTGGAGTGTACCCGGGGTGACCTACGAGCAGTACTTC. Based on the CDR3 plus reference TRBV30 and TRBJ2-7, the full variable domain is SQTIHQWPATLVQPVGSPLSLECTVEGTSNPNLYWYRQAAGRGLQLLFYSVGIGQISSEVPQNLSASRPQDRQFILSSKKLLLSDSGFYLCAWSVPGVTYEQYFGPGTRLTVT.

This clonotype was seen more than once but under ten times. The chain recombines TRBV5-5 with TRBJ2-7; 8 positions match TRBD1. The junction had 16 bases not matched to a gene; V was cut back by 4 bases and J by 7 bases. CDR1 is SGHKS and CDR2 is YYEKEE in the germline V gene (reference sequence). CDR3 length: 16 amino acids. The CDR3 DNA reads as TGTGCCAGCAGCCCGCTTTCAGGGGGCGCGAATCGAGAGCAGTACTTC. Translating it yields CASSPLSGGANREQYF. Looking up the rest from reference TRBV5-5 and TRBJ2-7 gives the full variable domain: DAGVTQSPTHLIKTRGQQVTLRCSPISGHKSVSWYQQVLGQGPQFIFQYYEKEERGRGNFPDRFSARQFPNYSSELNVNALLLGDSALYLCASSPLSGGANREQYFGPGTRLTVT.

The chain recombines TRBV28 with TRBJ2-7; TRBD2 agrees at 7 bases. The germline CDR1 and CDR2 sequences are MDHEN and SYDVKM. J lost 3 bases, V lost 10 bases, and 9 bases had no gene match. There are 13 residues in the CDR3. The CDR3 DNA reads TGTGCCATCCTGACGCCGGGAGGCTACGAGCAGTACTTC. Its translation is CAILTPGGYEQYF.

This clonotype was observed at least ten times. V and J are TRBV7-6 and TRBJ2-7; TRBD2 aligns across 11 bases. J was trimmed by 4 bases and V by 3 bases; bases with no gene match: 11. The CDR3 covers 17 residues. CDR1 and CDR2 from the germline V gene are SGHVS and FNYEAQ. CDR3 protein: CASSLRQTSGRMYEQYF. The CDR3 nucleotides are TGTGCCAGCAGCTTGCGGCAAACTAGCGGGAGAATGTACGAGCAGTACTTC.

This clonotype was detected ten times or more. CDR3 residues: CASSEYKGRGHYEQYF. The CDR3 coding sequence is TGTGCCAGCAGTGAATACAAGGGACGGGGCCACTACGAGCAGTACTTC. V is TRBV25-1 and J is TRBJ2-7; D tentatively reads TRBD1 or TRBD2 (5 bases each). Germline V lookup: CDR1 MGHDK, CDR2 SYGVNS. Trimming removed 0 bases at V and 3 bases at J, with 15 bases between. This CDR3 region has 16 residues.

The genes are TRBV7-9 and TRBJ2-5; 10 nucleotides line up with TRBD2. Germline values: CDR1 SEHNR, CDR2 FQNEAQ (reference sequence). CDR3 length equals 16 residues. Germline trimming cut 3 bases from V and 2 bases from J; bases unmatched to any gene: 6. The CDR3 nucleotides are TGTGCCAGCAGCTTGGTGACTAGCGGGCAGCAAGAGACCCAGTACTTC. It yields the protein CASSLVTSGQQETQYF.

The V gene is TRBV29-1, the J gene TRBJ2-4; 11 bases fit TRBD1. This CDR3 has 14 residues. The germline gives CDR1 SQVTM, CDR2 ANQGSEA. The V and J ends lost 6 bases and 5 bases, in that order; junction bases with no gene match: 6. In DNA, the CDR3 is TGCAGCGTATGGACAGGGGGCGTCGAAAACATTCAGTACTTC. As protein: CSVWTGGVENIQYF.

Regarding this clonotype: It is likely a read error, because the conserved phenylalanine at the end of the CDR3 is missing. V is TRBV11-2 and J is TRBJ1-1, with D unresolved. V was shortened by 3 bases and J by 0 bases, with 23 bases between the two germline ends. Germline lookup yields CDR1 SGHAT and CDR2 FQNNGV. The CDR3 consists of 19 residues. CDR3 in DNA: TGTGCCAGCAGCTTGAGAACCCGGCAGGATCGTGGCCTGAACACTGAAGCTTTCCTT. This codes for CASSLRTRQDRGLNTEAFL.

The chain has TRBV6-1 and TRBJ1-1, with 7 nucleotides matching TRBD1. Per the germline V gene, CDR1 is MNHNS and CDR2 is SASEGT. The CDR3 totals 14 residues. V lost 6 bases, J lost 5 bases, and 9 bases stayed unmatched. The CDR3, as DNA: TGTGCCAGCAGAACCAGGGGGGGTCGGACTGAAGCTTTCTTT. Translated: CASRTRGGRTEAFF.

This clonotype was counted ten times or more. A much bigger clone sits one base away, suggesting this may be a read error. The V gene is TRBV28, the J gene TRBJ2-5, with TRBD2 identical over 8 bases. The length of the CDR3 is 15 residues. The germline gives CDR1 MDHEN, CDR2 SYDVKM. The CDR3: CASSSETSVQGTQYF. As DNA, the CDR3 is TGTGCCAGCAGTTCCGAGACTAGCGTTCAAGGGACCCAGTACTTC.

This clonotype was found many times. J is TRBJ2-2 and V is TRBV20-1, with D unclear. Trimming pared 6 bases from V and 4 bases from J, leaving 6 bases between. This CDR3 contains 11 residues. CDR1 is DFQATT, CDR2 SNEGSKA, per germline (reference sequence). The CDR3 is CSARVTGELFF. CDR3 coding DNA: TGCAGTGCCCGGGTCACCGGGGAGCTGTTTTTT.

Many counts were recorded for this clonotype. The rearrangement uses TRBV20-1 and TRBJ1-1; D call uncertain. V was cut by 5 bases and J by 0 bases, with 22 bases left in between. The CDR3 runs to 17 residues. Per the germline V gene, CDR1 is DFQATT and CDR2 is SNEGSKA (reference sequence). The CDR3 protein is CSAFTGLVGNLNTEAFF. Written as DNA, the CDR3 is TGCAGTGCTTTTACGGGGTTGGTTGGAAACTTGAACACTGAAGCTTTCTTT.

This clonotype was observed at least ten times. The rearrangement links TRBV30 to TRBJ1-3; D might be TRBD1 (6 bases). Germline V gives CDR1 GTSNPN, CDR2 SVGIG (reference sequence). The V end was cut by 1 base, the J end by 4 bases, with 8 bases between. The CDR3 is 13 amino acids. CDR3: CAWSGGHGNTIYF. DNA for the CDR3: TGTGCCTGGAGTGGGGGACACGGAAACACCATATATTTT.

This chain connects TRBV7-9 to TRBJ2-5; D is ambiguous. Trimming left V 5 bases short and J 5 bases short, with 6 bases between. The germline V gene encodes CDR1 SEHNR and CDR2 FQNEAQ (reference sequence). The CDR3 contains 11 residues. CDR3 in amino acids: CASSMTETQYF. The CDR3 coding sequence is TGTGCCAGCAGCATGACGGAGACCCAGTACTTC.

This clonotype has a count of ten or more. The chain recombines TRBV6-2 or TRBV6-3 with TRBJ1-1; maybe TRBD1 (6 bases). V was pared by 0 bases and J by 1 base, with 9 bases between. CDR1 and CDR2 (germline): MNHEY, SVGEGT. CDR3 length: 15 residues. CDR3: CASSYSGRGNTEAFF. The CDR3 nucleotides are TGTGCCAGCAGTTACTCGGGCAGGGGGAACACTGAAGCTTTCTTT.

This clonotype was recorded many times. The CDR3 protein is CSVEVLYEQYF. Here the CDR3 DNA reads TGCAGCGTTGAAGTGCTTTACGAGCAGTACTTC. This rearrangement joins TRBV29-1 to TRBJ2-7, with unresolved D. The CDR3 contains 11 residues. V lost 1 base and J 4 bases, leaving 5 bases between the germline ends. Germline lookup yields CDR1 SQVTM and CDR2 ANQGSEA.

The CDR3 reads CASSSQGLAGIYEQYF. CDR3 sequence (DNA): TGTGCCAGCAGTTCCCAGGGACTAGCGGGAATCTACGAGCAGTACTTC. The chain uses TRBV12-3 or TRBV12-4 and TRBJ2-7; 13 bases match TRBD2. V was clipped by 4 bases and J by 3 bases; unmatched bases: 6. The CDR3 runs 16 residues.

This clonotype was recorded a few times. This chain links TRBV6-1 with TRBJ2-5; 11 bases are shared with TRBD1. Germline loops: CDR1 MNHNS, CDR2 SASEGT. Trimming removed 6 bases from V and 1 base from J; junction bases left unmatched: 10. The CDR3 is made up of 17 amino acids. CDR3 residues: CASSAGQGGVAQETQYF. Written as DNA, the CDR3 is TGTGCCAGCAGCGCGGGACAGGGGGGAGTAGCCCAAGAGACCCAGTACTTC.

This clonotype has at least ten counts. The chain carries TRBV12-3 or TRBV12-4 and TRBJ1-1; a weak D match, TRBD1 (6 bases). V lost 8 bases and J 1 base, leaving 8 bases between the germline ends. The CDR3 extends over 12 amino acids. CDR3 sequence reads: CASCRGNTEAFF. The CDR3 DNA is TGTGCCAGCTGCAGGGGGAACACTGAAGCTTTCTTT.